This is a list of T cell receptor beta chains from one sample in a study of T cell responses to AZD1222 COVID-19 vaccine. Libraries were prepared by immunoSEQ multiplex PCR; TCRdb keeps only in-frame clonotypes and omits some of them. The data show about 140,000 clones, with 80% to 95% seen just once and around 2.3% held by the top ten. This specimen consisted of peripheral blood, obtained on day 0 of AZD1222 vaccination. These receptors were collected from an adult in good health. The conserved cysteine and the conserved F or W are not part of the CDR3 here.

v_gene	j_gene	CDR3aa
TRBV23-1	TRBJ2-4	ASSHPRTGGDKNIQY
TRBV7-3	TRBJ2-3	ASSTGDRGRTDTQY
TRBV5-1	TRBJ2-7	ASSPERPQY
TRBV18	TRBJ1-5	ASSPFIGIEGGQPQH
TRBV2	TRBJ2-7	ASSEAQGLAGYEQY
TRBV12-3/TRBV12-4	TRBJ2-7	ASRELPGPEQY
TRBV30	TRBJ1-2	AWSVFSGTYGYT
TRBV12-5	TRBJ2-1	ASGFIAGGYNEQF
TRBV27	TRBJ2-7	ASSSIDSLSYEQY
TRBV5-6	TRBJ2-7	ASSLSANSYEQY
TRBV6-1	TRBJ1-5	ASSEGRDRQIQPQH
TRBV15	TRBJ2-3	ATSPRQTLIADTQY
TRBV12-3/TRBV12-4	TRBJ2-3	ASTLSTDTQY
TRBV5-4	TRBJ1-4	ASSPGTGLEKLF
TRBV5-6	TRBJ2-2	ASSLSGELF
TRBV25-1	TRBJ2-1	ASSDSGRAFNEQF
TRBV7-3	TRBJ2-1	ASSLMGDSFLNNEQF
TRBV5-1	TRBJ1-2	ASSVGPSPYGYT
TRBV18	TRBJ1-5	ASSGTLSNQPQH
TRBV5-6	TRBJ1-6	ASSFWEDNSPLH
TRBV11-1	TRBJ1-6	ASSPARGNSPLH
TRBV30	TRBJ2-7	AWTLAGSSYEQY
TRBV18	TRBJ2-7	ASSPPLGEQY
TRBV7-3	TRBJ2-1	ASSLNARDEQF
TRBV12-3/TRBV12-4	TRBJ2-3	ASSLGAADTQY
TRBV5-6	TRBJ2-3	ASSLGYSGGATDTQY
TRBV7-3	TRBJ2-3	ASSFGGGAISDTQY
TRBV6-5	TRBJ2-7	ASRVLPGRTYEQY
TRBV29-1	TRBJ1-5	SVARNSNQPQH
TRBV4-2	TRBJ2-7	ASSPYEGAAYEQY
TRBV5-1	TRBJ2-2	ASEGTGSTGELF
TRBV7-9	TRBJ1-2	ASSPSLWGLTNYGYT
TRBV11-3	TRBJ2-1	ASSSDRGVGNEQF
TRBV6-1	TRBJ2-3	ASSESRDHVDTQY
TRBV6-1	TRBJ2-5	ASSELAGGKETQY
TRBV5-1	TRBJ2-7	ASSLTTGAGFEQY
TRBV7-2	TRBJ1-5	ASSLGGRSNQPQH
TRBV2	TRBJ1-1	ASRDRGMNTEAF
TRBV11-2	TRBJ2-1	ASSLEPSGGKF
TRBV14	TRBJ2-2	ASSQRVGGLAVLTGELF
TRBV7-2	TRBJ1-5	ASSLVGDSNQPQH
TRBV7-9	TRBJ1-1	ASSLTGGNTEAF
TRBV27	TRBJ2-1	ASSASGHYNEQF
TRBV5-4	TRBJ2-1	ASSLGGLAIHNEQF
TRBV2	TRBJ2-3	ASSGDYDRTDTQY
TRBV11-2	TRBJ1-1	ASSLSLEGGAF
TRBV10-3	TRBJ2-7	ATGNGFYEQY
TRBV5-5	TRBJ2-5	ASSGGREGGETQY
TRBV15	TRBJ2-7	ATSRGELWLGEEQY
TRBV5-1	TRBJ2-2	ASSLDVGKGGELF
TRBV30	TRBJ2-5	AWRVKGGGQQETQY